Listed here are 9 T cell receptor beta chains from one sample, sequenced in a study of blood T cell repertoires in COVID-19. Clones were sequenced by immunoSEQ multiplex PCR, and TCRdb holds only the in-frame ones, with some missing. The table records some 80,000 clones, approximately 87% of them present only once. The sequencing sample was made of peripheral blood. The receptor set was obtained from a human donor in a cohort sampled during active COVID-19.

J is TRBJ2-1 and V is TRBV14, with D perhaps TRBD1 (5 bases). CDR1 and CDR2 (germline): SGHDN, FVKESK. CDR3 length equals 15 residues. Trimming removed 2 bases at V and 5 bases at J, with 13 bases between. The CDR3 DNA follows: TGTGCCAGCAGCCAATATAGGGGTCTAAACAATGAGCAGTTCTTC. It specifies CASSQYRGLNNEQFF.

The chain uses TRBV6-2 or TRBV6-3 and TRBJ2-4, with D possibly TRBD1 on 7 matching bases. CDR3 length: 16 residues. V lost 6 bases and J 6 bases, leaving 21 bases between the germline ends. Germline loops: CDR1 MNHEY, CDR2 SVGEGT. The CDR3 sequence: CASSLRLQGGSNIQYF. CDR3 DNA: TGTGCCAGCAGCTTAAGGTTGCAGGGGGGATCAAACATTCAGTACTTC.

This chain uses TRBV6-5 with TRBJ1-4; unclear D gene. With 5 bases removed from V and 7 bases from J, the gap between germline ends came to 11 bases. In germline, CDR1 is MNHEY, CDR2 SVGAGI. This CDR3 has 13 residues. CDR3 sequence reads: CASSKPTGEKLFF. In DNA, the CDR3 is TGTGCCAGCAGTAAGCCGACGGGTGAAAAACTGTTTTTT.

This chain links TRBV4-3 with TRBJ1-6, with 7 bases identical to TRBD1. Germline CDR1 LGHNA, CDR2 YSLEER. The V and J ends lost 3 bases and 6 bases, in that order; junction bases with no gene match: 5. The CDR3 extends over 15 amino acids. The CDR3 nucleotides read TGCGCCAGCAGCCACCCCGACAGGGCTAATTCACCCCTCCACTTT. Residues: CASSHPDRANSPLHF.

The V gene is TRBV4-1, the J gene TRBJ2-7, with 14 bases aligning to TRBD2. The germline CDR1 and CDR2 sequences are MGHRA and YSYEKL. The V and J ends lost 0 bases and 7 bases, in that order; junction bases with no gene match: 5. The CDR3 covers 16 residues. The DNA of the CDR3 is TGCGCCAGCAGCCAAGAAAGACTAGCGGGAGGGGGTGAGCAGTACTTC. Translating gives CASSQERLAGGGEQYF.

V and J are TRBV6-2 or TRBV6-3 and TRBJ1-6; a possible D gene is TRBD1 (6 bases). The CDR3 contains 15 residues. V was pared by 5 bases and J by 5 bases, with 13 bases between. CDR1 and CDR2 (germline): MNHEY, SVGEGT. CDR3 DNA: TGTGCCAGCAGTGCCCAGGGGAAAGATAATTCACCCCTCCACTTT. It is translated as CASSAQGKDNSPLHF.

The J gene is TRBJ1-6, the V gene TRBV4-1; TRBD1 agrees at 8 bases. This CDR3 has 17 amino acids. V shed 1 base and J 8 bases; nucleotides not matched to a gene: 10. Germline CDR1 is MGHRA and CDR2 is YSYEKL. The CDR3: CASSQAAGGAKYSPLHF. The CDR3 DNA reads as TGCGCCAGCAGCCAAGCGGCAGGGGGCGCGAAGTATTCACCCCTCCACTTT.

The chain employs TRBV19 and TRBJ2-7; D unresolved. The CDR3 runs 15 residues. Germline V CDR1 and CDR2: LNHDA, SQIVND (reference sequence). V was shortened by 4 bases and J by 0 bases, with 13 bases between the two germline ends. Here the CDR3 reads CASSTRLESSYEQYF. CDR3 coding DNA: TGTGCCAGTAGTACTCGACTGGAGAGCTCCTACGAGCAGTACTTC.

The chain uses TRBV10-1 and TRBJ2-1, with D perhaps TRBD1 (5 bases). In germline, CDR1 is WNHNN, CDR2 SYGVQD (reference sequence). The CDR3 runs to 14 residues. Trimming removed 2 bases from V and 8 bases from J, with 13 bases in between. Here the CDR3 reads CASSETWQGDEQFF. The CDR3 DNA sequence: TGCGCCAGCAGTGAGACTTGGCAGGGCGATGAGCAGTTCTTC.